The rows below give T cell receptor beta chains drawn from one sample of a study of cytomegalovirus exposure and HLA in healthy donors. The method was immunoSEQ multiplex PCR; TCRdb's version includes in-frame clones alone and lacks a portion of them. The sample holds about 110,000 clones; more than 60% are singletons and the top ten take about 5.8%. Sequenced: PBMCs. The source of these receptors is a male donor in good health and CMV-seronegative. Both conserved end residues are part of each CDR3. D genes are given only for firm matches. Not every row has a clone size; where given, it reads once, few, many or a size class.

clone_size j_call v_call d_call cdr3_length cdr3_nt cdr3_aa
few TRBJ1-3 TRBV6-6 - 16 TGTGCCAGCAGTTACTCTGCGACAGGTACCGGAAACACCATATATTTT CASSYSATGTGNTIYF
few TRBJ1-5 TRBV19 - 15 TGTGCCAGTAGGGAGACAGCTGGTGGCAATCAGCCCCAGCATTTT CASRETAGGNQPQHF
- TRBJ2-5 TRBV2 - 13 TGTGCCAGCAATAACAGGGGGGGGGAGACCCAGTACTTC CASNNRGGETQYF
- TRBJ2-5 TRBV15 - 16 TGTGCCACCAGCAGAGGGGGTTGGCAGGGCCAAGAGACCCAGTACTTC CATSRGGWQGQETQYF
- TRBJ2-1 TRBV2 TRBD2 12 TGTGCCAGCACCGGGACTAGCAATGAGCAGTTCTTC CASTGTSNEQFF
- TRBJ1-1 TRBV2 TRBD1 15 TGTGCCAGCAGGCTACAGGGGGCGCGGGGCACTGAAGCTTTCTTT CASRLQGARGTEAFF
- TRBJ1-5 TRBV27 - 14 TGTGCCAGCAGTGTAGGGGGTCTTAATGGTCCCCAGCATTTT CASSVGGLNGPQHF
once TRBJ2-5 TRBV27 - 15 TGTGCCAGCAGTTTAGCCAGGGGGGCCGGGGAGACCCAGTACTTC CASSLARGAGETQYF
- TRBJ2-1 TRBV4-3 - 16 TGCGCCAGCAGCCAAGCACTGGCGGGGCCCTACAATGAGCAGTTCTTC CASSQALAGPYNEQFF
- TRBJ2-5 TRBV28 TRBD1 15 TGTGCCAGCAGCTCAGGGGGCGCCCGCCAAGAGACCCAGTACTTC CASSSGGARQETQYF
- TRBJ1-1 TRBV27 - 12 TGTGCCCCATCCCACATGAACACTGAAGCTTTCTTT CAPSHMNTEAFF
few TRBJ2-7 TRBV27 TRBD2 13 TGTGCCAGCAGTTTGCGGGAGGGCTACGAGCAGTACTTC CASSLREGYEQYF
- TRBJ2-7 TRBV9 TRBD2 17 TGTGCCAGCAGCGCGGGACTAGCGGGAGGCTCATCCTACGAGCAGTACTTC CASSAGLAGGSSYEQYF
- TRBJ2-3 TRBV10-1 - 14 TGCGCCAGCAGTGAGTTGCCGAGCGCAGATACGCAGTATTTT CASSELPSADTQYF
- TRBJ2-7 TRBV4-2 TRBD2 18 TGTGCCAGCAGCCCGGATGGGACTAGCGGGAGGAAGGCCTACGAGCAGTACTTC CASSPDGTSGRKAYEQYF
once TRBJ2-3 TRBV15 - 15 TGTGCCACCAGCAGAGTGGGCAGGGGCACAGATACGCAGTATTTT CATSRVGRGTDTQYF
- TRBJ2-7 TRBV27 TRBD2 14 TGTGCCAGCAGTCTAGCGGGAGATTACTACGAGCAGTACTTC CASSLAGDYYEQYF
few TRBJ2-7 TRBV9 - 16 TGTGCCAGCAGCGCCCAAGCCTCACGTCCCCTCTACGAGCAGTACTTC CASSAQASRPLYEQYF
- TRBJ1-2 TRBV9 - 14 TGTGCCAGCAGCGTGTCCGGGGGTGGCTATGGCTACACCTTC CASSVSGGGYGYTF
- TRBJ1-2 TRBV10-3 TRBD1 14 TGTGCCATCAGTGGTCAGGGGGCTGGCTATGGCTACACCTTC CAISGQGAGYGYTF
- TRBJ2-7 TRBV6-5 TRBD2 16 TGTGCCAGCAGTTACTCGTTTCTAGCGGAGACCTACGAGCAGTACTTC CASSYSFLAETYEQYF
- TRBJ2-7 TRBV18 TRBD1 14 TGTGCCAGCTTCACGGACAGGGAGAGCCTCGAGCAGTACTTC CASFTDRESLEQYF
- TRBJ2-1 TRBV25-1 TRBD2 13 TGTGCCAGCAGTGAAGTTCTAGCGGGAGATGAGTTCTTC CASSEVLAGDEFF
- TRBJ2-3 TRBV5-1 TRBD2 16 TGCGCCAGCAGCTTGGATCCTAGCGGGGTCACAGATACGCAGTATTTT CASSLDPSGVTDTQYF
- TRBJ2-2 TRBV14 TRBD1 17 TGTGCCAGCAGCGAACGACAGGGGGCCATGTCCCCCGGGGAGCTGTTTTTT CASSERQGAMSPGELFF
- TRBJ2-7 TRBV27 TRBD1 16 TGTGCCAGCAGTTGGGGGGGAAACAGGGGGCTGTACGAGCAGTACTTC CASSWGGNRGLYEQYF
- TRBJ2-3 TRBV15 TRBD2 17 TGTGCCACCAGCAGAGGAGCAGCGGGAGGGCCCGCAGATACGCAGTATTTT CATSRGAAGGPADTQYF
- TRBJ2-1 TRBV11-3 TRBD2 19 TGTGCCAGCAGCTTAGGCCCCCGTCTAGCGGGAAGCAGTTTAAATGAGCAGTTCTTC CASSLGPRLAGSSLNEQFF
once TRBJ1-1 TRBV27 TRBD1 14 TGTGCCAGCAGTATTCAGGGGGCGAGTACTGAAGCTTTCTTT CASSIQGASTEAFF